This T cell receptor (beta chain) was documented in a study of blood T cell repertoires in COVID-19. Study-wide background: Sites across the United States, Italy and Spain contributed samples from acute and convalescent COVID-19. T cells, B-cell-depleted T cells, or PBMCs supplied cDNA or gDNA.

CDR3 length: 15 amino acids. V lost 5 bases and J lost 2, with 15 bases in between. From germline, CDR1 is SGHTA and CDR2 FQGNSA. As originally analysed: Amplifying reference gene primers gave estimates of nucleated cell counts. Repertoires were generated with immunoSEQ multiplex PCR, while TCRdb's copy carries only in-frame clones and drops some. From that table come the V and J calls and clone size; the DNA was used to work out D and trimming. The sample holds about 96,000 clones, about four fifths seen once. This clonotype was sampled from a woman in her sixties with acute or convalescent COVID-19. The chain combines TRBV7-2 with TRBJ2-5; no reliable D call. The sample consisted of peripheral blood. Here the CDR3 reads CASSPQVSTQETQYF. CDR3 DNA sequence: TGTGCCAGCAGCCCGCAAGTGTCCACACAAGAGACCCAGTACTTC.